This T cell receptor (beta chain) originates from a study of long-term antiretroviral therapy in people with HIV. About this clone: Its antigen is as yet unknown.

This was the immunoSEQ v3.0 assay at survey level. Sequencing had a target that covered roughly 40,000-55,000 T-cell genomes per sample. The method was immunoSEQ multiplex PCR; TCRdb's version includes in-frame clones alone and lacks a portion of them. This sample has 30,000 to 40,000 clones; roughly 85% occur once, and the top ten carry about 4.3%. Points from the study as a whole: CDR3 lengths in HIV samples spanned a narrower range than controls. Pre-ART-expanded clones dominated the repertoire at all time points.

V gave up 2 bases and J gave up 7 bases; unmatched junction bases: 5. The germline gives CDR1 PRHDT, CDR2 FYEKMQ (reference sequence). The CDR3 contains 15 residues. The chain recombines TRBV13 with TRBJ2-1; 10 nucleotides align to TRBD2. Sequencing used unsorted PBMCs, obtained around 3.3 years after starting antiretroviral therapy. The source is a man aged 18 to 29 with HIV. CDR3: CASSLLAGVNNEQFF. CDR3 bases: TGTGCCAGCAGCTTACTAGCGGGAGTTAATAATGAGCAGTTCTTC.